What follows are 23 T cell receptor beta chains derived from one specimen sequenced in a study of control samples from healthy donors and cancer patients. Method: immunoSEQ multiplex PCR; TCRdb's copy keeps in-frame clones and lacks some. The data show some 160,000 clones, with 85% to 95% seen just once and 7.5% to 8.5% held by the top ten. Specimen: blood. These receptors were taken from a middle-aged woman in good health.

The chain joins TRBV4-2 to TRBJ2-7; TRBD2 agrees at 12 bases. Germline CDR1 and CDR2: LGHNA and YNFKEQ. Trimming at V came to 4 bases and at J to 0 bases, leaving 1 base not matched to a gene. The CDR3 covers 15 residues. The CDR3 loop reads CASSPSGGASYEQYF. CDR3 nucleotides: TGTGCCAGCAGCCCTAGCGGGGGGGCCTCCTACGAGCAGTACTTC.

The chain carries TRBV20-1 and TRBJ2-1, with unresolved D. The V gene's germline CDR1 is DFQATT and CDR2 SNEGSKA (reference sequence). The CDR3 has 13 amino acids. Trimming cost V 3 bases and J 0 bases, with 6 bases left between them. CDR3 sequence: CSASGSSYNEQFF. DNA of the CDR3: TGCAGTGCTAGTGGTAGCTCCTACAATGAGCAGTTCTTC.

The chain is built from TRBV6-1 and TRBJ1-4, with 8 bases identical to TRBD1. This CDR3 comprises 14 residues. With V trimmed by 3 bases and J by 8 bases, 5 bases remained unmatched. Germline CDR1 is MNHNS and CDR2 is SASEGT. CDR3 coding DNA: TGTGCCAGCAGTGATACACAGGGGGGAGAAAAACTGTTTTTT. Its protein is CASSDTQGGEKLFF.

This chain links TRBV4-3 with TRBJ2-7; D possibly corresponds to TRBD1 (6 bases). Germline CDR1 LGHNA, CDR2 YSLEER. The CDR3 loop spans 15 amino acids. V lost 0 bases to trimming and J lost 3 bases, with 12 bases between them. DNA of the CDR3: TGCGCCAGCAGCCAAGAGCCCAGGGGAAGCTACGAGCAGTACTTC. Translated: CASSQEPRGSYEQYF.

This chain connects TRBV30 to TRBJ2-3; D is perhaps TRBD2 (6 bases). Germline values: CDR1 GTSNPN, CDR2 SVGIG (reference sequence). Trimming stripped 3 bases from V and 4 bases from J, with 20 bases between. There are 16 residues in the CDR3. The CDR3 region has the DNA TGTGCCTGGAGGGGGGGAGGTCCGGCCGGCGCAGATACGCAGTATTTT. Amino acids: CAWRGGGPAGADTQYF.

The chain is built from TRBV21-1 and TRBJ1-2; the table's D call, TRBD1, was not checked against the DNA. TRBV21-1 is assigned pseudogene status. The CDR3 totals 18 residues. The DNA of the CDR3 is TGTGCCAGCAGCAAATCAAACCGAAATCCGGACAGGCCTTATGGCTACACCTTC. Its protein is CASSKSNRNPDRPYGYTF.

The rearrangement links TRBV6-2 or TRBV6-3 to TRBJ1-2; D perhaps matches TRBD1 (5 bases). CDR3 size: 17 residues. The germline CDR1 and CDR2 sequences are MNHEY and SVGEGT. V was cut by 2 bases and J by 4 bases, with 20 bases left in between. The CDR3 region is CASSYDRWGGLTYGYTF. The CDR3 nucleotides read TGTGCCAGCAGTTACGACAGATGGGGAGGTTTAACCTATGGCTACACCTTC.

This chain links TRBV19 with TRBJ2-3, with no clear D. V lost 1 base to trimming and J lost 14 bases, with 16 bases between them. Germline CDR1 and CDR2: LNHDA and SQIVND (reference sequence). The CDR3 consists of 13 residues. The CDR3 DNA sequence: TGTGCCAGTAGTATAGGTCAGTTTAATGCTCCGTATTTT. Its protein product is CASSIGQFNAPYF.

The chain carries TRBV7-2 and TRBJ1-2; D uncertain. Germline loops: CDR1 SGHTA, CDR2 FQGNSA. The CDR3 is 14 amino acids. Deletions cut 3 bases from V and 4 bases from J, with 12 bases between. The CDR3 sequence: CASSFLGVFYGYTF. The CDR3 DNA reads TGTGCCAGCAGCTTTCTAGGAGTCTTCTATGGCTACACCTTC.

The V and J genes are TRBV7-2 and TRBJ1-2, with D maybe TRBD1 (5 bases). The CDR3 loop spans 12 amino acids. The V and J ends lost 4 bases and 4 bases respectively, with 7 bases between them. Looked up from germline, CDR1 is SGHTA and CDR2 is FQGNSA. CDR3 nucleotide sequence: TGTGCCAGCAGCTGGAGGGGCTATGGCTACACCTTC. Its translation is CASSWRGYGYTF.

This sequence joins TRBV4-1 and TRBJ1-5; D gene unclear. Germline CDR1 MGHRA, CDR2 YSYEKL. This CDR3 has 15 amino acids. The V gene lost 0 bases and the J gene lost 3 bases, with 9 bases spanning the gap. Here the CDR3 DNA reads TGCGCCAGCAGCCAAGATGCCGGGTCCAATCAGCCCCAGCATTTT. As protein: CASSQDAGSNQPQHF.

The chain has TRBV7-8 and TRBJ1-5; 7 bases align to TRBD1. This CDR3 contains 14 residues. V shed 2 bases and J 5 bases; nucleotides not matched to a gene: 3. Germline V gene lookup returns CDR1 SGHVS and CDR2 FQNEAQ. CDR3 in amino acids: CASSLRDRHQPQHF. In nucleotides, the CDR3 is TGTGCCAGCAGCTTACGGGACAGACATCAGCCCCAGCATTTT.

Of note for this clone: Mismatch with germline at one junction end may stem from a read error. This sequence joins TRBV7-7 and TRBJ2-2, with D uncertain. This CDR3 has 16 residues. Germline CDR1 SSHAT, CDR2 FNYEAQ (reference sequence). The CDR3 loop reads CASSLEQPPNTGELFF. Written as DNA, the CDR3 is TGTGCTAGCAGCTTAGAACAGCCACCGAACACCGGGGAGCTGTTTTTT. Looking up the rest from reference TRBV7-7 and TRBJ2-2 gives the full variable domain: GAGVSQSPRYKVTKRGQDVTLRCDPISSHATLYWYQQALGQGPEFLTYFNYEAQPDKSGLPSDRFSAERPEGSISTLTIQRTEQRDSAMYRCASSLEQPPNTGELFFGEGSRLTVL.

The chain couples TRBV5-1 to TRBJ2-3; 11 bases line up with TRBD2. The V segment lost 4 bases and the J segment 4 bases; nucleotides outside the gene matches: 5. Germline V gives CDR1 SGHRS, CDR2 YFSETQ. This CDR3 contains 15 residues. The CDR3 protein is CASSLTSGSADTQYF. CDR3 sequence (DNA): TGCGCCAGCAGCCTAACTAGCGGGAGTGCAGATACGCAGTATTTT.

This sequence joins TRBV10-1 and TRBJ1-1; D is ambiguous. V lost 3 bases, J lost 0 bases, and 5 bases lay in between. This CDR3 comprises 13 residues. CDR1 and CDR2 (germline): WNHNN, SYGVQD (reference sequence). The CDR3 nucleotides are TGCGCCAGCAGTGACGGGATGAACACTGAAGCTTTCTTT. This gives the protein CASSDGMNTEAFF.

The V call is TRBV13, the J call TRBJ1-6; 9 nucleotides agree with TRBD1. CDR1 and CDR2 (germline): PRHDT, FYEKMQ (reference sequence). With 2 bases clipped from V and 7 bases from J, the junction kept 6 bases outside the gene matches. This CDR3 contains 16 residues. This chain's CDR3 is CASSLPGQGENSPLHF. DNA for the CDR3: TGTGCCAGCAGCTTACCGGGACAGGGTGAGAATTCACCCCTCCACTTT.

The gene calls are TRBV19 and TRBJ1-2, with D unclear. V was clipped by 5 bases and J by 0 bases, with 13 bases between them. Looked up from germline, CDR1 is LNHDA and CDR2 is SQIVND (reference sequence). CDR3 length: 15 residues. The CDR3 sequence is CASSPALKPNYGYTF. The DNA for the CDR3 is TGTGCCAGTAGTCCTGCCCTAAAACCTAACTATGGCTACACCTTC.

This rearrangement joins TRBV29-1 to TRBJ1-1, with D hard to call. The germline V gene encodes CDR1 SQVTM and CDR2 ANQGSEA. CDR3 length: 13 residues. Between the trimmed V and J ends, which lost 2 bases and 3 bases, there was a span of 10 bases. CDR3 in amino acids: CSVERTVDTEAFF. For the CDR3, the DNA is TGCAGCGTTGAAAGGACGGTCGACACTGAAGCTTTCTTT.

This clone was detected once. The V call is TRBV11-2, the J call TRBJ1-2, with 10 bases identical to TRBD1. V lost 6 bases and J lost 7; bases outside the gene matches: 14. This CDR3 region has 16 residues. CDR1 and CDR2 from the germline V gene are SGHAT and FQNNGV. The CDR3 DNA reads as TGTGCCAGCAGGACCCCAGCGGGACAGGGGCGTCGTGGCTACACCTTC. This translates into CASRTPAGQGRRGYTF.

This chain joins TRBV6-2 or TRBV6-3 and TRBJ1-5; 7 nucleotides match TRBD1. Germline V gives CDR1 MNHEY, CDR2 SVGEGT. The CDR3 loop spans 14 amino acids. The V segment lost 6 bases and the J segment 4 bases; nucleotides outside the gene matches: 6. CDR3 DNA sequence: TGTGCCAGCAGACCTGACAGGGTTAATCAGCCCCAGCATTTT. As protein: CASRPDRVNQPQHF.

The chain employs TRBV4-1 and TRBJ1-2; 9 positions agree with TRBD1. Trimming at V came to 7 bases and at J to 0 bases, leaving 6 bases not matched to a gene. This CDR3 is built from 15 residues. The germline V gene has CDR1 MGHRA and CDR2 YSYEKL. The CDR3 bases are TGCGCCAGCACTCGACAGGGGGTTCCTAACTATGGCTACACCTTC. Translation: CASTRQGVPNYGYTF.

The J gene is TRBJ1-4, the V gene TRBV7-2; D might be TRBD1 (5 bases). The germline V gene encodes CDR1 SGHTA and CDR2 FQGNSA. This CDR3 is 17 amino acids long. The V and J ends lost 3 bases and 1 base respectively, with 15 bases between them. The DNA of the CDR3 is TGTGCCAGCAGCTTCCGAGGGGCCGTCCGAACTAATGAAAAACTGTTTTTT. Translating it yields CASSFRGAVRTNEKLFF.

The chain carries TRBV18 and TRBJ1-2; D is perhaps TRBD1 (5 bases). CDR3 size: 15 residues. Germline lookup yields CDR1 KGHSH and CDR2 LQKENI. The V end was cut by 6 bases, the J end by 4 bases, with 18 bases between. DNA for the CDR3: TGTGCCAGCTCTCTCTCCCCCCAGGGCTTCTATGGCTACACCTTC. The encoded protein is CASSLSPQGFYGYTF.